The 18 T cell receptor beta chains listed next were all sequenced from one sample in a study of cytomegalovirus exposure and HLA in healthy donors. The protocol was immunoSEQ multiplex PCR, while the TCRdb copy is restricted to in-frame clones and leaves out a portion. The sample consists of more than 95,000 clones, 85% to 90% of them appearing once. Source material: PBMCs. These receptors were taken from a young woman in good health and CMV-seronegative.

Remarks on this clone: One junction end does not reproduce the germline sequence, and a read error may be involved. The chain employs TRBV5-1 and TRBJ2-1, with D tentatively TRBD2 (6 bases). Germline-derived CDR1 and CDR2 are SGHRS and YFSETQ. The CDR3 consists of 15 residues. CDR3 in amino acids: CASSLTTLGGDSSVF. DNA for the CDR3: TGCGCCAGCAGCTTAACGACACTCGGAGGGGACTCCTCTGTCTTC.

V usage is TRBV5-4 and J usage is TRBJ2-1; TRBD2 might be the D (6 bases). Trimming cost V 5 bases and J 3 bases, with 15 bases left between them. Germline values: CDR1 SGHNT, CDR2 YYREEE (reference sequence). This CDR3 has 15 amino acids. In nucleotides, the CDR3 is TGTGCCAGCAGGTCGAGCGGGTTCCGCTACAATGAGCAGTTCTTC. As protein: CASRSSGFRYNEQFF. The full variable domain, completed using reference TRBV5-4 and TRBJ2-1, is ETGVTQSPTHLIKTRGQQVTLRCSSQSGHNTVSWYQQALGQGPQFIFQYYREEENGRGNFPPRFSGLQFPNYSSELNVNALELDDSALYLCASRSSGFRYNEQFFGPGTRLTVL.

The V gene is TRBV5-1, the J gene TRBJ2-2; TRBD2 agrees at 10 bases. J was trimmed by 0 bases and V by 1 base; bases with no gene match: 6. From germline, CDR1 is SGHRS and CDR2 YFSETQ. This CDR3 has 18 residues. The CDR3 nucleotides are TGCGCCAGCAGCTTGCCCGACGGGACTAGCGCGAACACCGGGGAGCTGTTTTTT. The encoded protein is CASSLPDGTSANTGELFF. Based on the CDR3 plus reference TRBV5-1 and TRBJ2-2, the full variable domain is KAGVTQTPRYLIKTRGQQVTLSCSPISGHRSVSWYQQTPGQGLQFLFEYFSETQRNKGNFPGRFSGRQFSNSRSEMNVSTLELGDSALYLCASSLPDGTSANTGELFFGEGSRLTVL.

This chain links TRBV30 with TRBJ1-3; no clear D gene. The CDR3 runs 16 residues. V shed 3 bases and J shed 8 bases, with 23 bases lying between them. The germline V gene encodes CDR1 GTSNPN and CDR2 SVGIG (reference sequence). CDR3: CAWSYGLTQNGDTIYF. CDR3 DNA sequence: TGTGCCTGGAGCTACGGTCTTACGCAAAACGGAGACACCATATATTTT.

The rearrangement uses TRBV28 and TRBJ1-2; 7 bases match TRBD1. The CDR3 has 13 residues. Germline values: CDR1 MDHEN, CDR2 SYDVKM. With 10 bases clipped from V and 1 base from J, the junction kept 6 bases outside the gene matches. Written as DNA, the CDR3 is TGTGCCATTCCGGACAGGAGTAACTATGGCTACACCTTC. It yields the protein CAIPDRSNYGYTF.

This chain joins TRBV4-2 and TRBJ2-5; 7 positions agree with TRBD2. CDR1 and CDR2 from the germline V gene are LGHNA and YNFKEQ. The CDR3 consists of 14 residues. Unmatched junction bases numbered 5, after V lost 3 bases and J lost 4 bases. The DNA of the CDR3 is TGTGCCAGCAGCCATGGGCGGGAGCTAGAGACCCAGTACTTC. It codes for CASSHGRELETQYF.

This sequence joins TRBV6-5 and TRBJ1-5, with D unresolved. CDR1 and CDR2 (germline): MNHEY, SVGAGI. The CDR3 runs to 14 residues. The V end lost 6 bases, the J end lost 1 base, and 10 bases lay between the germline ends. The CDR3 sequence is CASSEQFSNQPQHF. In nucleotides, the CDR3 is TGTGCCAGCAGCGAGCAATTCAGCAATCAGCCCCAGCATTTT.

The chain uses TRBV7-9 and TRBJ1-1, with unresolved D. The V gene lost 6 bases and the J gene lost 4 bases, with 18 bases spanning the gap. The CDR3 consists of 15 residues. From germline, CDR1 is SEHNR and CDR2 FQNEAQ (reference sequence). CDR3 nucleotides: TGTGCCAGCAGTCGCCCCCGAGGCGTCACCACTGAAGCTTTCTTT. Amino acids: CASSRPRGVTTEAFF.

This clone turned up a few times. The chain is built from TRBV2 and TRBJ2-1, with TRBD2 matching 8 bases. Germline-derived CDR1 and CDR2 are SNHLY and FYNNEI. This CDR3 is 14 amino acids long. Trimming at V came to 6 bases and at J to 7 bases, leaving 8 bases not matched to a gene. CDR3 nucleotide sequence: TGTGCCAGCAGACTAGCGGTAGTGGGGAATGAGCAGTTCTTC. Protein product: CASRLAVVGNEQFF.

This clone has a single count. This chain links TRBV4-2 with TRBJ2-5, with D maybe TRBD2 (6 bases). The ends were cut back, 4 bases at V and 3 bases at J, with 18 bases in the middle. Germline V gene data show CDR1 as LGHNA and CDR2 as YNFKEQ. The CDR3 has 16 residues. The CDR3 nucleotides are TGTGCCAGCAGCCCCTCCTTGTGGGGGGTAGAAGAGACCCAGTACTTC. Translating gives CASSPSLWGVEETQYF.

This chain joins TRBV5-5 and TRBJ2-1; perhaps TRBD2 as D (5 bases). This CDR3 is 15 amino acids long. Between the trimmed V and J ends, which lost 2 bases and 2 bases, there was a span of 11 bases. The germline V gene encodes CDR1 SGHKS and CDR2 YYEKEE (reference sequence). The CDR3 here is CASSLAVSTYNEQFF. The CDR3 nucleotides are TGTGCCAGCAGCTTAGCGGTCTCGACCTACAATGAGCAGTTCTTC.

The gene calls are TRBV29-1 and TRBJ1-2; 10 nucleotides agree with TRBD1. The CDR3 runs to 13 residues. Trimming at V came to 7 bases and at J to 3 bases, leaving 5 bases not matched to a gene. CDR1 is SQVTM, CDR2 ANQGSEA, per germline. The CDR3 is CSASTGGDYGYTF. CDR3 DNA: TGCAGCGCCTCGACAGGGGGCGACTATGGCTACACCTTC. Looking up the rest from reference TRBV29-1 and TRBJ1-2 gives the full variable domain: SAVISQKPSRDICQRGTSLTIQCQVDSQVTMMFWYRQQPGQSLTLIATANQGSEATYESGFVIDKFPISRPNLTFSTLTVSNMSPEDSSIYLCSASTGGDYGYTFGSGTRLTVV.

The chain recombines TRBV7-9 with TRBJ1-4; 9 nucleotides line up with TRBD1. The CDR3 sequence is 15 residues long. From germline, CDR1 is SEHNR and CDR2 FQNEAQ (reference sequence). The V segment lost 4 bases and the J segment 6 bases; nucleotides outside the gene matches: 6. The CDR3 DNA reads TGTGCCAGCAGCTCGATGACAGGGGGATATGAAAAACTGTTTTTT. Protein: CASSSMTGGYEKLFF.

The chain combines TRBV7-9 with TRBJ1-6, with D tentatively TRBD1 (5 bases). V lost 8 bases, J lost 8 bases, and 19 bases lay in between. Germline loops: CDR1 SEHNR, CDR2 FQNEAQ (reference sequence). The CDR3 is made up of 15 amino acids. The CDR3 sequence: CASLLEGDSDSPLHF. The CDR3 nucleotides read TGTGCCAGCCTCTTGGAAGGGGATTCGGATTCACCCCTCCACTTT.

This clone occurred once. V and J are TRBV5-6 and TRBJ1-2; possible D gene TRBD1, 6 bases. This CDR3 contains 15 residues. V lost 4 bases and J 4 bases, leaving 17 bases between the germline ends. Germline CDR1 reads SGHDT; CDR2 reads YYEEEE. The CDR3 sequence is CASSLVEVGGYGYTF. DNA for the CDR3: TGTGCCAGCAGCCTGGTAGAGGTAGGGGGCTATGGCTACACCTTC. Drawing the rest from reference TRBV5-6 and TRBJ1-2, the complete variable domain is DAGVTQSPTHLIKTRGQQVTLRCSPKSGHDTVSWYQQALGQGPQFIFQYYEEEERQRGNFPDRFSGHQFPNYSSELNVNALLLGDSALYLCASSLVEVGGYGYTFGSGTRLTVV.

The V gene is TRBV5-1, the J gene TRBJ2-3, with 7 bases aligning to TRBD1. The V gene's germline CDR1 is SGHRS and CDR2 YFSETQ. CDR3 length: 15 residues. V was pared by 5 bases and J by 2 bases, with 8 bases of the junction left unmatched. The CDR3 bases are TGCGCCAGCAGTAGGGTAGGGGGCCTCACAGATACGCAGTATTTT. Translation gives CASSRVGGLTDTQYF.

The V and J genes are TRBV6-5 and TRBJ2-1; D is ambiguous. In germline, CDR1 is MNHEY, CDR2 SVGAGI. The CDR3 consists of 12 residues. V was cut by 6 bases and J by 2 bases, with 5 bases left in between. The CDR3 region is CASRAPYNEQFF. The CDR3 region has the DNA TGTGCCAGCAGGGCCCCCTACAATGAGCAGTTCTTC.

V gene TRBV11-1 combines with J gene TRBJ2-1, with 13 bases aligning to TRBD2. CDR1 and CDR2 from the germline V gene are SGHAT and FQDESV (reference sequence). The ends lost 5 bases at V and 6 bases at J; junction bases unmatched: 7. CDR3 size: 16 residues. CDR3 DNA sequence: TGTGCCAGCAGCGACCGACTAGCGGGGGGAGGCAATGAGCAGTTCTTC. Translating it yields CASSDRLAGGGNEQFF.